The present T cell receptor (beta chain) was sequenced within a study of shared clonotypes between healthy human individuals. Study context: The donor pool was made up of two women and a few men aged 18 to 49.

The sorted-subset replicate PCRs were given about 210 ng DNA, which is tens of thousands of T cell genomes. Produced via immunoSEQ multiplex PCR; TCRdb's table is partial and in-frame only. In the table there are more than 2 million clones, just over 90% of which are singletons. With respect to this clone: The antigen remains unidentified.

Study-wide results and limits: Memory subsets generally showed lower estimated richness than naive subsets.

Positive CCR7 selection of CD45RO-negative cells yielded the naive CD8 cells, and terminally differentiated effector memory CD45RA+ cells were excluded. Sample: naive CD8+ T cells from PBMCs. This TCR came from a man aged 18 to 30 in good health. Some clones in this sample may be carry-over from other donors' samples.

The CDR3 here is CSVENRGEQYF. CDR3 DNA sequence: TGCAGCGTTGAGAATAGGGGAGAGCAGTACTTC. This chain connects TRBV29-1 to TRBJ2-7; possibly TRBD1 for D (5 bases). Per the germline V gene, CDR1 is SQVTM and CDR2 is ANQGSEA. V lost 3 bases to trimming and J lost 7 bases, with 10 bases between them. The CDR3 length is 11 residues.